This T cell receptor beta chain originates from a study of vaccination and CD4 T cells after COVID-19. For the study at large: Cellular stimulation was performed using overlapping spike peptides derived from SARS-CoV-2, HCoV-NL63, HCoV-OC43 and HCoV-229E. Culture controls were given either a CEFX pool, an HIV-1 Nef pool, or no peptide.

Germline V CDR1 and CDR2: MRHNA, SNTAGT. V was pared by 6 bases and J by 4 bases, with 18 bases between. The CDR3 length is 15 residues. The study sequenced cultured CD4+ T cell DNA using the Oncomine TCR Beta short-read assay. TCRdb independently ran MiXCR on the PCR reads; one entry per CDR3 protein. The table has under 15,000 distinct CDR3 sequences, approximately 50% seen once; the top ten hold nearly 20%. For this clonotype: What it binds is unknown.

Treatment specified: roughly nine-day PBMC culture with coronavirus spike peptide pools or control peptides (ViraFEST assay). This clonotype was sampled from a human donor who had recovered from COVID-19. The J gene is TRBJ1-2, the V gene TRBV6-4, with D perhaps TRBD1 (5 bases). Specimen: CD4+ T cells from blood, cultured in vitro. CDR3 DNA sequence: TGTGCCAGCAGCACCGGACACGGAATGGGCTATGGCTACACCTTC. It specifies CASSTGHGMGYGYTF.